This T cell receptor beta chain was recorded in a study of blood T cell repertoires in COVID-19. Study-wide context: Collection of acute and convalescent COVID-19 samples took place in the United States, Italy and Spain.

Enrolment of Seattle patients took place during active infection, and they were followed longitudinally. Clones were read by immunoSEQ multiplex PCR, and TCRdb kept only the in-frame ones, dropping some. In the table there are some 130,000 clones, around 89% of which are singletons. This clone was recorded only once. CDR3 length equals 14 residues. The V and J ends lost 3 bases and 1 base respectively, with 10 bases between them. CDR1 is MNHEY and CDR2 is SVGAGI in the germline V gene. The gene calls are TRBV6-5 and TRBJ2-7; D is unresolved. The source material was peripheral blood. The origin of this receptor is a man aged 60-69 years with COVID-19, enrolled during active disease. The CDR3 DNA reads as TGTGCCAGCAGTTATCTAGGTAGATCCTACGAGCAGTACTTC. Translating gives CASSYLGRSYEQYF.